This passage covers 2 T cell receptor beta chains from one sample sequenced in a study of cytomegalovirus exposure and HLA in healthy donors. With 60 Vbeta and 13 Jbeta primers, the PCR was carried out. Profiling relied on immunoSEQ multiplex PCR, and the TCRdb table lists in-frame clones only, not all of them. This sample has approximately 110,000 clones, with over 65% found just once. The sequenced sample was PBMCs. All receptors derive from a female donor in good health and CMV-seropositive.

This sequence joins TRBV7-2 and TRBJ1-3, with TRBD1 matching over 7 bases. Losses at the gene ends were 8 bases for V and 3 bases for J; bases not matched to a gene: 13. The CDR3 length is 16 residues. Per the germline V gene, CDR1 is SGHTA and CDR2 is FQGNSA. The CDR3 DNA follows: TGTGCCAGCGCACAATTACAGGGGTTTGGTGGAAACACCATATATTTT. Translating it yields CASAQLQGFGGNTIYF.

This clone was seen just once. The rearrangement links TRBV19 to TRBJ1-6; D is possibly TRBD1 (6 bases). Trimming cost V 5 bases and J 8 bases, with 16 bases left between them. This CDR3 region has 15 residues. Germline assignment: CDR1 LNHDA and CDR2 SQIVND (reference sequence). This chain's CDR3 is CASSPQQGWDSPLHF. CDR3 nucleotide sequence: TGTGCCAGTAGTCCACAACAGGGCTGGGATTCACCCCTCCACTTT.